This entry lists 8 T cell receptor beta chains sequenced from one sample in a study of radiation and T cells in renal cell carcinoma. The data were produced by immunoSEQ multiplex PCR, yet TCRdb's version contains in-frame clones alone and is incomplete. The sample records over 120,000 clones, 70% to 90% being singletons. Time point specified: baseline pretreatment blood. Treatment in this sample: 15 Gy SBRT to primary tumor, nephrectomy 4 weeks later. The starting material was blood, obtained from a patient whose treatment included radiotherapy and nephrectomy. The receptors derive from a woman aged 45-60 years with renal cell carcinoma.

This chain links TRBV7-2 with TRBJ2-3; the match to TRBD2 covers 7 bases. V dropped 6 bases and J dropped 1; count of bases not matched to a gene: 4. CDR3 length: 14 residues. Germline-derived CDR1 and CDR2 are SGHTA and FQGNSA. For the CDR3, the DNA is TGTGCCAGCAGGCCACGGGGGGGCACAGATACGCAGTATTTT. Translated, it gives CASRPRGGTDTQYF.

The J gene is TRBJ2-5, the V gene TRBV7-6; no definite D call. With 3 bases removed from V and 5 bases from J, the gap between germline ends came to 16 bases. CDR1 SGHVS and CDR2 FNYEAQ come from the germline V gene. The CDR3 sequence is 15 residues long. The CDR3 bases are TGTGCCAGCAGCTTGGGTGTGTTCACGATTGAGACCCAGTACTTC. It is translated as CASSLGVFTIETQYF.

V gene TRBV4-1 combines with J gene TRBJ1-5, with a tentative D call TRBD1 (6 bases). The V and J ends lost 4 bases and 3 bases respectively, with 10 bases between them. Germline V gene lookup returns CDR1 MGHRA and CDR2 YSYEKL. The CDR3 length is 14 residues. The CDR3 sequence: CASSLGQLNQPQHF. The CDR3 region has the DNA TGCGCCAGCAGCCTCGGACAGCTCAATCAGCCCCAGCATTTT.

The chain uses TRBV19 and TRBJ1-5; the D is unclear. The CDR3 covers 12 residues. Per germline, CDR1 LNHDA and CDR2 SQIVND (reference sequence). V was clipped by 8 bases and J by 1 base, with 6 bases between them. The CDR3 here is CASGGSNQPQHF. The CDR3 nucleotides are TGTGCCAGTGGCGGAAGCAATCAGCCCCAGCATTTT.

The chain combines TRBV19 with TRBJ2-2, with a possible D match to TRBD1 (6 bases). Germline assignment: CDR1 LNHDA and CDR2 SQIVND (reference sequence). V lost 5 bases and J 3 bases, leaving 13 bases between the germline ends. This CDR3 contains 15 residues. CDR3 bases: TGTGCCAGTAGTCAGCCAAGGGGGTACACCGGGGAGCTGTTTTTT. Protein product: CASSQPRGYTGELFF. The whole variable domain, filled in from reference TRBV19 and TRBJ2-2, reads DGGITQSPKYLFRKEGQNVTLSCEQNLNHDAMYWYRQDPGQGLRLIYYSQIVNDFQKGDIAEGYSVSREKKESFPLTVTSAQKNPTAFYLCASSQPRGYTGELFFGEGSRLTVL.

V gene TRBV4-2 combines with J gene TRBJ2-3, with 12 bases identical to TRBD2. The CDR3 loop spans 17 amino acids. The germline V gene encodes CDR1 LGHNA and CDR2 YNFKEQ. Losses at the gene ends were 2 bases for V and 1 base for J; bases not matched to a gene: 4. CDR3 sequence (DNA): TGTGCCAGCAGCCAACCTAGCGGGGGGGCCGGCACAGATACGCAGTATTTT. Its protein product is CASSQPSGGAGTDTQYF.

The CDR3 sequence is CASSYRLDRGGYTF. CDR3 coding DNA: TGTGCCAGCAGTTACCGATTAGACAGGGGTGGCTACACCTTC. This chain links TRBV6-5 with TRBJ1-2, with TRBD1 matching 8 bases. The germline gives CDR1 MNHEY, CDR2 SVGAGI. The CDR3 totals 14 residues. V trimming: 2 bases; J trimming: 7 bases; junction bases outside the gene matches: 6.

The chain combines TRBV2 with TRBJ2-7, with 9 nucleotides matching TRBD1. Looked up from germline, CDR1 is SNHLY and CDR2 is FYNNEI. The V segment lost 5 bases and the J segment 2 bases; nucleotides outside the gene matches: 7. The CDR3 length is 15 residues. CDR3 protein: CASSLDRGGTYEQYF. CDR3 DNA: TGTGCCAGCAGTTTGGACAGGGGAGGAACCTACGAGCAGTACTTC.